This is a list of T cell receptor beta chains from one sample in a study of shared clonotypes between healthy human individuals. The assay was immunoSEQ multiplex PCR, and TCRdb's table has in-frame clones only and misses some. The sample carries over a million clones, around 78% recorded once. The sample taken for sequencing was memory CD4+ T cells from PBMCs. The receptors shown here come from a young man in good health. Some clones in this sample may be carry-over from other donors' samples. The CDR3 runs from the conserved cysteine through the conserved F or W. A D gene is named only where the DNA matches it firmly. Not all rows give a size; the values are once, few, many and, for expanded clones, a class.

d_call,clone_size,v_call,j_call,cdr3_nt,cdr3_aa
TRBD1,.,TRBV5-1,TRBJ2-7,TGCGCCAGCACCCCCCCGGGACAGGGAATGAGCGAGCAGTACTTC,CASTPPGQGMSEQYF
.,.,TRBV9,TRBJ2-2,TGTGCCAGCAGCGTAGAACCCCGAACCGACACCGGGGAGCTGTTTTTT,CASSVEPRTDTGELFF
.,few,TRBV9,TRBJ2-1,TGTGCCAGCAGCGTAGGATCGACTAGCAATGAGCAGTTCTTC,CASSVGSTSNEQFF
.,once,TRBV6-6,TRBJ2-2,TGTGCCAGCAGTTACGAAGGCAGGGGCACCGGGGAGCTGTTTTTT,CASSYEGRGTGELFF
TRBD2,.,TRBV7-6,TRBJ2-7,TGTGCCAGCAGCTTATCGGGGGGCGAGCAGTACTTC,CASSLSGGEQYF
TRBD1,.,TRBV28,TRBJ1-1,TGTGCCAGTCCAAAACCGGGACAGCCTTTTATGAACACTGAAGCTTTCTTT,CASPKPGQPFMNTEAFF
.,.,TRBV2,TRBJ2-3,TGTGCCAGCAGACAGCGCACAGATACGCAGTATTTT,CASRQRTDTQYF
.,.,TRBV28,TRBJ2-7,TGTGCCAGCGCCTCCACTAGCTCCTCCTACGAGCAGTACTTC,CASASTSSSYEQYF
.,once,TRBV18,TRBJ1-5,TGTGCCAGCTCACCGCCCGGAGGCAGAAATCAGCCCCAGCATTTT,CASSPPGGRNQPQHF
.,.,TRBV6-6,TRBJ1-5,TGTGCCAGCAGTTACATTGGTAGGGGCGGCAATCAGCCCCAGCATTTT,CASSYIGRGGNQPQHF
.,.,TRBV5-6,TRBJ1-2,TGTGCCAGCAGCTCCGTATTAGGACACTATGGCTACACCTTC,CASSSVLGHYGYTF
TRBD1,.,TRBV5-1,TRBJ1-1,TGCGCCAGCAGCTTGGGGGAACAGGGGCGATACACTGAAGCTTTCTTT,CASSLGEQGRYTEAFF
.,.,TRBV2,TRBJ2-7,TGTGCCAGCAGTTGGGTGGGGCCCGACGAGCAGTACTTC,CASSWVGPDEQYF
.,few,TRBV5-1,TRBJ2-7,TGCGCCAGCAGCTTGGAGATAGGGGGGGAAATAGTGGCGGGCGAGCAGTACTTC,CASSLEIGGEIVAGEQYF
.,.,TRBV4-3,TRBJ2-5,TGCGCCAGCAGCTCCCGCGCCCTCGGGGGGACCCAGTACTTC,CASSSRALGGTQYF
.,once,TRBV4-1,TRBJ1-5,TGCGCCAGCAGCCAAGGAGATATCGTTACCCCCTATGGGGGCAATCAGCCCCAGCATTTT,CASSQGDIVTPYGGNQPQHF
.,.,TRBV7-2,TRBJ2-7,TGTGCCAGCAGTTCAGGGACATCAGCCTACGAGCAGTACTTC,CASSSGTSAYEQYF
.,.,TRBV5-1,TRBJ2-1,TGCGCCAGCAGCTTGGCAGGAGGATCGGCCTACAATGAGCAGTTCTTC,CASSLAGGSAYNEQFF
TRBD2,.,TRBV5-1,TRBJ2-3,TGCGCCAGCAGTAGCGGGGCAGAGGGCACGCAGTATTTT,CASSSGAEGTQYF
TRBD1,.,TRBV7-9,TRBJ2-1,TGTGCCAGCAGCGACAGGGCGTACAATGAGCAGTTCTTC,CASSDRAYNEQFF
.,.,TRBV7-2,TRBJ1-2,TGTGCCAGCAGCTTGTTGCGTGCCGGCTACACCTTC,CASSLLRAGYTF
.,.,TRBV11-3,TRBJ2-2,TGTGCCAGCAGGGGAAACACCGGGGAGCTGTTTTTT,CASRGNTGELFF
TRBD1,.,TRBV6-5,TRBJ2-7,TGTGCCAGCAGGCCGGGACAGGGGTACGAGCAGTACTTC,CASRPGQGYEQYF
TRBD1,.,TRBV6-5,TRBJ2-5,TGTGCCAGCAGTCGACGGACAGGGCTGGAGACCCAGTACTTC,CASSRRTGLETQYF
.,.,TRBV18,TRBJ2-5,TGTGCCAGCTCACCTATTGCCATCCAAGAGACCCAGTACTTC,CASSPIAIQETQYF
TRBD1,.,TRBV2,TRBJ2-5,TGTGCCAGCAGTGAATTGCCGGGACAGGGATTGGAGACCCAGTACTTC,CASSELPGQGLETQYF
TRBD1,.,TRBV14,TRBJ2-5,TGTGCCAGCAGCCAAGTGACAGGGGGATTAGAGACCCAGTACTTC,CASSQVTGGLETQYF
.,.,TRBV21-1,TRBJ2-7,TGTGCCAGCAGCACCAAAAGGGGGCGGGATTCGATAAGGTCCTACGAGCAGTACTTC,CASSTKRGRDSIRSYEQYF
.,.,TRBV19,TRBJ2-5,TGTGCCAGCAGCCAACAGGGAGGGACCCAGTACTTC,CASSQQGGTQYF
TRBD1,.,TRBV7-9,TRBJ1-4,TGTGCCAGCAGCGAGGGACAGAACAATGAAAAACTGTTTTTT,CASSEGQNNEKLFF
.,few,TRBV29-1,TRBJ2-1,TGCAGCGTTGAAGATCTGGGTCGTGAGCAGTTCTTC,CSVEDLGREQFF
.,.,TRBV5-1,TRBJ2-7,TGCGCCAGCAGCTTGGTCGGGCCTACCTACGAGCAGTACTTC,CASSLVGPTYEQYF
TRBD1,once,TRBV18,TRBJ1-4,TGTGCCAGCTCAACTAACCGGGACAGCGAAAAACTGTTTTTT,CASSTNRDSEKLFF
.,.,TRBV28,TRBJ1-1,TGTGCCAGCAGCATTAGACTCCAGAGGTCTGAAGCTTTCTTT,CASSIRLQRSEAFF
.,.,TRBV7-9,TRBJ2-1,TGTGCCAGCAGCTTAGAAGCCCCTAGGGCTCTTAGCACCTACAATGAGCAGTTCTTC,CASSLEAPRALSTYNEQFF
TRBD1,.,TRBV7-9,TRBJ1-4,TGTGCCAGCAGTCTTGGGACAGGGTTTTTTGAAAAACTGTTTTTT,CASSLGTGFFEKLFF
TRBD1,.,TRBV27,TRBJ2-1,TGTGCCAGCAGACCAGGGGGAAATGAGCAGTTCTTC,CASRPGGNEQFF
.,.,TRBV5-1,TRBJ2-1,TGCGCCAGCAGCTTGGCCAACAGCGAGGATGAGCAGTTCTTC,CASSLANSEDEQFF
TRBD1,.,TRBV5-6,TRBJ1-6,TGTGCCAGCAGCCAGTACCGGGGACAGAATAATTCACCCCTCCACTTT,CASSQYRGQNNSPLHF
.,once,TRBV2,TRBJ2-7,TGTGCCAGCAGTGCCACGGTGGGCTCCTACGAGCAGTACTTC,CASSATVGSYEQYF
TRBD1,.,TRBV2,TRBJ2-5,TGTGCCAGCACCCCCGGGACAGCACTGGAGACCCAGTACTTC,CASTPGTALETQYF
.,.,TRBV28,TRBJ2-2,TGTGCCAGCAACGAGGGGAACACCGGGGAGCTGTTTTTT,CASNEGNTGELFF
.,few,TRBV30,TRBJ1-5,TGTGCCTGGAGTGTACAGGGTAGTCAGCCCCAGCATTTT,CAWSVQGSQPQHF
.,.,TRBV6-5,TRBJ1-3,TGTGCCAGCAGCGTCATACGAGAAGGAAACACCATATATTTT,CASSVIREGNTIYF
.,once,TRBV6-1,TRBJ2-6,TGTGCCAGCAGTGAAGCCCACTCTGGGGCCAACGTCCTGACTTTC,CASSEAHSGANVLTF
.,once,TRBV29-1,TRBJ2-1,TGCAGCGCCCCACTCGGGACAAGCTCCTACAATGAGCAGTTCTTC,CSAPLGTSSYNEQFF
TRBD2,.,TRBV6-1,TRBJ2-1,TGTGCCAGCAGCCAACCGGGACTAGCTTACAATGAGCAGTTCTTC,CASSQPGLAYNEQFF
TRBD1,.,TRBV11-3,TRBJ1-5,TGTGCCAGCAGCGTACAGGGGGGGCCCCAGCATTTT,CASSVQGGPQHF
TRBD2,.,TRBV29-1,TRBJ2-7,TGCAGCGTGGTTTTGACTAGCGGGAGTTCCTACGAGCAGTACTTC,CSVVLTSGSSYEQYF
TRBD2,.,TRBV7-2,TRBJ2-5,TGTGCCAGCAGCCCATCCGGGACTAGCGAGGAGACCCAGTACTTC,CASSPSGTSEETQYF
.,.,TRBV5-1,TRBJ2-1,TGCGCCAGCAGCCCGTTACCCCCTGGGGATGAGCAGTTCTTC,CASSPLPPGDEQFF
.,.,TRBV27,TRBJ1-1,TGTGCCAGCAGTTTAGGTCTCCCTAACACTGAAGCTTTCTTT,CASSLGLPNTEAFF
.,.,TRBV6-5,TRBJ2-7,TGTGCCAGCGGTAAGGGGAAATGGTCCTACGAGCAGTACTTC,CASGKGKWSYEQYF
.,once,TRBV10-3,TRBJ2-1,TGTGCCATCAGTGGGGGGAGGTACTACAATGAGCAGTTCTTC,CAISGGRYYNEQFF
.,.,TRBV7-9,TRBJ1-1,TGTGCCAGCAGCTATCTCACACACAGGACTACTGAAGCTTTCTTT,CASSYLTHRTTEAFF